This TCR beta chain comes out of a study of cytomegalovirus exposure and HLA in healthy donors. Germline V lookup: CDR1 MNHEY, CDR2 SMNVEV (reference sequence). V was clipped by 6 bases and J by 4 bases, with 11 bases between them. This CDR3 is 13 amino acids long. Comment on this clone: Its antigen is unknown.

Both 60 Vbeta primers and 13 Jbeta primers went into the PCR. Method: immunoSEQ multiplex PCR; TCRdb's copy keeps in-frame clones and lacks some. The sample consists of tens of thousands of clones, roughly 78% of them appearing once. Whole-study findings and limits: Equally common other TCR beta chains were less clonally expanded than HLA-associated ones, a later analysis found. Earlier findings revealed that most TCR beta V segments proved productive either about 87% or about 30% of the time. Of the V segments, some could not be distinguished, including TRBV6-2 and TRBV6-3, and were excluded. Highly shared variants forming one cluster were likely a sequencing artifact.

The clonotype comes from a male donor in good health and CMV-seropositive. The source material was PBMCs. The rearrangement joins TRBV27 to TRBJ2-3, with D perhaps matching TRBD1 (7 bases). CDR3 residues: CASRRGTADTQYF. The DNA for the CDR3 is TGTGCCAGCAGGCGCGGGACAGCAGATACGCAGTATTTT.